These 27 T cell receptor beta chains were all obtained from the same sample, sequenced in a study of early stage breast cancer tumors. Here immunoSEQ multiplex PCR was the method, and the copy in TCRdb shows in-frame clones only, minus some. This table has 40,000 to 60,000 clones, 78% appearing once. Sequencing input: blood. These receptors were taken from a person between 35 and 49 years old with breast cancer.

The chain couples TRBV18 to TRBJ2-1; no clear D gene. Germline assignment: CDR1 KGHSH and CDR2 LQKENI. V was trimmed by 0 bases and J by 7 bases, leaving 7 bases between them. The CDR3 totals 13 residues. The CDR3 DNA reads TGTGCCAGCTCACCACCTAACGGGAATGAGCAGTTCTTC. It encodes CASSPPNGNEQFF.

V gene TRBV6-1 combines with J gene TRBJ1-2, with TRBD1 matching 7 bases. The CDR3 spans 12 residues. J was trimmed by 8 bases and V by 2 bases; bases with no gene match: 2. Germline values: CDR1 MNHNS, CDR2 SASEGT. The chain's CDR3 is CASSETGVGYTF. The CDR3 DNA reads as TGTGCCAGCAGTGAAACAGGGGTGGGCTACACCTTC.

The J gene is TRBJ2-6, the V gene TRBV7-9, with D perhaps matching TRBD2 (6 bases). The CDR3 consists of 13 residues. CDR1 is SEHNR and CDR2 is FQNEAQ in the germline V gene (reference sequence). V shed 8 bases and J shed 2 bases, with 7 bases lying between them. Here the CDR3 reads CASRRAGANVLTF. The CDR3 nucleotides read TGTGCCAGCCGGAGGGCTGGGGCCAACGTCCTGACTTTC. The whole variable domain, filled in from reference TRBV7-9 and TRBJ2-6, reads DTGVSQNPRHKITKRGQNVTFRCDPISEHNRLYWYRQTLGQGPEFLTYFQNEAQLEKSRLLSDRFSAERPKGSFSTLEIQRTEQGDSAMYLCASRRAGANVLTFGAGSRLTVL.

The chain uses TRBV4-1 and TRBJ2-2; a possible D gene is TRBD1 (5 bases). The CDR3 is 14 amino acids. Per germline, CDR1 MGHRA and CDR2 YSYEKL. Trimming left V 1 base short and J 5 bases short, with 8 bases between. CDR3 DNA: TGCGCCAGCAGCCAAGTCCAGGGTACCGGGGAGCTGTTTTTT. The encoded protein is CASSQVQGTGELFF.

The chain carries TRBV7-2 and TRBJ2-7; the D is unclear. This CDR3 has 12 amino acids. Trimming took 1 base from V and 7 from J, leaving 8 bases between them. Per the germline V gene, CDR1 is SGHTA and CDR2 is FQGNSA. CDR3 sequence reads: CASSLGVSEQYF. The CDR3 DNA is TGTGCCAGCAGCTTAGGAGTGAGTGAGCAGTACTTC.

This rearrangement joins TRBV19 to TRBJ2-7, with 9 nucleotides matching TRBD1. The CDR3 is 16 residues long. Germline CDR1 reads LNHDA; CDR2 reads SQIVND (reference sequence). The V and J ends lost 4 bases and 6 bases, in that order; junction bases with no gene match: 13. The CDR3 DNA follows: TGTGCCAGTAGTACTAGATCCGGGACAGGGCCTGGCGAGCAGTACTTC. Its translation: CASSTRSGTGPGEQYF.

The chain carries TRBV5-1 and TRBJ2-3; the D gene is possibly TRBD2 (6 bases). Germline CDR1 is SGHRS and CDR2 is YFSETQ. Trimming removed 1 base from V and 2 bases from J, with 8 bases in between. The CDR3 contains 14 residues. In DNA, the CDR3 is TGCGCCAGCAGCTTGACGGGAGACACAGATACGCAGTATTTT. Its translation: CASSLTGDTDTQYF.

This clone was counted between two and nine times. The V call is TRBV2, the J call TRBJ1-2, with unresolved D. The germline CDR1 and CDR2 sequences are SNHLY and FYNNEI. The CDR3 has 11 amino acids. V lost 7 bases and J 4 bases, leaving 7 bases between the germline ends. This chain's CDR3 is CASTFGYGYTF. The CDR3 DNA reads TGTGCCAGCACTTTTGGCTATGGCTACACCTTC.

This sequence joins TRBV30 and TRBJ2-1; maybe TRBD2 (6 bases). Trimming took off 5 bases at V and 7 bases at J, with 18 bases between the two ends. The CDR3 covers 14 residues. Germline assignment: CDR1 GTSNPN and CDR2 SVGIG (reference sequence). The CDR3 loop is CAWGVRRVGNEQFF. The DNA for the CDR3 is TGTGCCTGGGGAGTACGGAGGGTGGGTAATGAGCAGTTCTTC.

The count of this clone is one. This sequence joins TRBV30 and TRBJ2-7, with 12 nucleotides matching TRBD2. This CDR3 is built from 15 residues. With V trimmed by 4 bases and J by 4 bases, 8 bases remained unmatched. The germline gives CDR1 GTSNPN, CDR2 SVGIG (reference sequence). Here the CDR3 reads CAWIEPSGRGYEQYF. The CDR3 DNA reads as TGTGCCTGGATTGAGCCTAGCGGGAGGGGGTACGAGCAGTACTTC.

The chain uses TRBV10-3 and TRBJ1-2; 7 bases are a match to TRBD1. V lost 5 bases to trimming and J lost 1 base; unmatched junction nucleotides: 7. The CDR3 covers 15 residues. Per germline, CDR1 ENHRY and CDR2 SYGVKD. In nucleotides, the CDR3 is TGTGCCATCAGTAGATTGGACAGGAATAACTATGGCTACACCTTC. Translated, it gives CAISRLDRNNYGYTF.

The chain has TRBV10-3 and TRBJ1-1; D perhaps matches TRBD1 (5 bases). Trimming pared 5 bases from V and 3 bases from J, leaving 10 bases between. Germline lookup yields CDR1 ENHRY and CDR2 SYGVKD. The CDR3 spans 13 residues. CDR3 amino acids: CAISFREDTEAFF. The CDR3 coding sequence is TGTGCCATCAGTTTCAGGGAGGACACTGAAGCTTTCTTT.

This clone was counted a few times. The chain carries TRBV7-9 and TRBJ1-2; TRBD1 agrees at 7 bases. Germline CDR1 and CDR2: SEHNR and FQNEAQ (reference sequence). CDR3 length: 13 amino acids. V shed 4 bases and J 6 bases; nucleotides not matched to a gene: 5. CDR3 bases: TGTGCCAGCAGCTCGACAGGGATCGATGGCTACACCTTC. It yields the protein CASSSTGIDGYTF.

The genes are TRBV2 and TRBJ1-1, with a tentative D call TRBD1 (5 bases). The CDR3 is 12 residues long. Germline lookup yields CDR1 SNHLY and CDR2 FYNNEI. The V end lost 4 bases, the J end lost 5 bases, and 8 bases lay between the germline ends. The CDR3 spells CASSVGRTEAFF. CDR3 in DNA: TGTGCCAGCAGTGTGGGACGGACTGAAGCTTTCTTT.

The J gene is TRBJ1-4, the V gene TRBV7-8; TRBD1 agrees at 10 bases. CDR3 length: 14 amino acids. The trim removed 5 bases at V and 8 bases at J, leaving 5 bases unmatched. CDR1 is SGHVS, CDR2 FQNEAQ, per germline. The CDR3 reads CASSRQGAHEKLFF. The CDR3 nucleotides are TGTGCCAGCAGCCGACAGGGGGCTCACGAAAAACTGTTTTTT.

This sequence joins TRBV6-5 and TRBJ1-1, with unresolved D. There are 14 residues in the CDR3. V was shortened by 0 bases and J by 1 base, with 6 bases between the two germline ends. Germline CDR1 and CDR2: MNHEY and SVGAGI. The CDR3 loop is CASSYSGANTEAFF. The CDR3 bases are TGTGCCAGCAGTTACTCCGGAGCGAACACTGAAGCTTTCTTT.

V usage is TRBV9 and J usage is TRBJ1-5; tentatively, D is TRBD1 (6 bases). This CDR3 region has 15 residues. Deletions cut 2 bases from V and 3 bases from J, with 12 bases between. The germline CDR1 and CDR2 sequences are SGDLS and YYNGEE. Here the CDR3 DNA reads TGTGCCAGCAGCGTTGGTGGACAGTACAATCAGCCCCAGCATTTT. Amino acids: CASSVGGQYNQPQHF.

The chain carries TRBV11-2 and TRBJ1-1; D not resolved. The CDR3 spans 13 residues. V lost 0 bases and J 11 bases, leaving 13 bases between the germline ends. Per the germline V gene, CDR1 is SGHAT and CDR2 is FQNNGV. The CDR3 nucleotides are TGTGCCAGCAGCTTAGATTGGCAAAATCAGGCTTTCTTT. Protein: CASSLDWQNQAFF.

The chain carries TRBV6-1 and TRBJ2-2; TRBD2 agrees at 7 bases. CDR1 and CDR2 (germline): MNHNS, SASEGT. V lost 6 bases to trimming and J lost 6 bases; unmatched junction nucleotides: 10. This CDR3 has 15 amino acids. The CDR3 nucleotides read TGTGCCAGCAGCCCTCCGCGGGAGTACGCCGGGGAGCTGTTTTTT. It is translated as CASSPPREYAGELFF.

This clone has a handful of counts. The chain has TRBV30 and TRBJ1-5; D is undetermined. The CDR3 is 13 residues long. Deletions cut 1 base from V and 0 bases from J, with 4 bases between. Looked up from germline, CDR1 is GTSNPN and CDR2 is SVGIG (reference sequence). The CDR3 region is CAWSGGSNQPQHF. The CDR3 bases are TGTGCCTGGAGTGGGGGTAGCAATCAGCCCCAGCATTTT.

The genes are TRBV9 and TRBJ2-3; the D gene is possibly TRBD2 (6 bases). The germline V gene has CDR1 SGDLS and CDR2 YYNGEE. The CDR3 is 14 amino acids. The ends were cut back, 3 bases at V and 4 bases at J, with 12 bases in the middle. The CDR3 DNA reads as TGTGCCAGCAGCGCTGGGGGAGGACCAGATACGCAGTATTTT. It yields the protein CASSAGGGPDTQYF. The full variable domain, with the rest looked up from reference TRBV9 and TRBJ2-3, is DSGVTQTPKHLITATGQRVTLRCSPRSGDLSVYWYQQSLDQGLQFLIQYYNGEERAKGNILERFSAQQFPDLHSELNLSSLELGDSALYFCASSAGGGPDTQYFGPGTRLTVL.

V usage is TRBV14 and J usage is TRBJ2-2; 9 bases match TRBD2. Germline CDR1 SGHDN, CDR2 FVKESK. The CDR3 extends over 17 amino acids. J was trimmed by 7 bases and V by 4 bases; bases with no gene match: 13. CDR3 coding DNA: TGTGCCAGCAGCCCCTACTCCGGCGGGAGGGCCGGCGGGGAGCTGTTTTTT. Its protein is CASSPYSGGRAGGELFF.

The chain joins TRBV7-9 to TRBJ1-5; unclear D gene. Trimming removed 5 bases at V and 0 bases at J, with 11 bases between. Germline CDR1 and CDR2: SEHNR and FQNEAQ (reference sequence). This CDR3 comprises 15 residues. The CDR3 DNA sequence: TGTGCCAGCAGCCCGGATCTAGGTAGCAATCAGCCCCAGCATTTT. This codes for CASSPDLGSNQPQHF.

This chain joins TRBV5-4 and TRBJ2-3; 8 nucleotides agree with TRBD2. This CDR3 is built from 15 residues. J was trimmed by 4 bases and V by 2 bases; bases with no gene match: 6. Germline V lookup: CDR1 SGHNT, CDR2 YYREEE (reference sequence). As DNA, the CDR3 is TGTGCCAGCAGCTTAGGACTAGCTGGCCCAGATACGCAGTATTTT. It encodes CASSLGLAGPDTQYF.

In its sample, this clone was seen a few times. The V gene is TRBV30, the J gene TRBJ1-1; D is undetermined. V was clipped by 3 bases and J by 0 bases, with 8 bases between them. The CDR3 spans 13 residues. CDR1 GTSNPN and CDR2 SVGIG come from the germline V gene (reference sequence). CDR3 nucleotides: TGTGCCTGGAGCAAGACCTTGAACACTGAAGCTTTCTTT. It is translated as CAWSKTLNTEAFF.

The chain is built from TRBV30 and TRBJ2-2; TRBD2 agrees at 13 bases. CDR1 is GTSNPN and CDR2 is SVGIG in the germline V gene (reference sequence). V lost 1 base and J lost 9; bases outside the gene matches: 5. The CDR3 has 15 amino acids. The CDR3 spells CAWSGTSGSVRELFF. The CDR3 bases are TGTGCCTGGAGTGGGACTAGCGGGAGTGTCCGGGAGCTGTTTTTT.

V gene TRBV18 combines with J gene TRBJ2-5; TRBD2 might be the D (5 bases). CDR1 and CDR2 (germline): KGHSH, LQKENI. Trimming cost V 6 bases and J 5 bases, with 10 bases left between them. The CDR3 runs to 12 residues. This CDR3 is CASSFPGETQYF. The CDR3, as DNA: TGTGCCAGCTCCTTCCCGGGGGAGACCCAGTACTTC.